Listed below are T cell receptor beta chains from one sample, sequenced in a study of blood T cell repertoires in COVID-19. The protocol was immunoSEQ multiplex PCR, while the TCRdb copy is restricted to in-frame clones and leaves out a portion. Counted here are around 260,000 clones, 86% occurring once; the ten biggest clones make up around a tenth. Sequencing input: peripheral blood. The receptor source for this set is a man aged 40-55 years who had recovered from COVID-19. Both conserved end residues are part of each CDR3. Fields, in order: J gene, clone size, V gene, D gene, CDR3 DNA, CDR3 protein. A D gene is named only where the DNA matches it firmly. Rows give clone size only sometimes, using once, few, many, or a class for an expanded clone.

TRBJ2-3	.	TRBV9	.	TGTGCCAGCAGCGTCCCTGCCAAGGGAGGTGGGGGAACCACAGATACGCAGTATTTT	CASSVPAKGGGGTTDTQYF
TRBJ2-2	.	TRBV6-1	.	TGTGCCAGCAGTGAAGGGGCAACGAACACCGGGGAGCTGTTTTTT	CASSEGATNTGELFF
TRBJ2-7	.	TRBV29-1	.	TGCAGCGCTCAGCGCGGGGGCGACGAGCAGTACTTC	CSAQRGGDEQYF
TRBJ2-3	few	TRBV30	TRBD2	TGTGCCTGGAGCCACCTCTGGGGGGGAACAGATACGCAGTATTTT	CAWSHLWGGTDTQYF
TRBJ1-4	once	TRBV7-8	.	TGTGCCAGCAGCTACGGGCTGGCTTGGGGGGGCGATGAAAAACTGTTTTTT	CASSYGLAWGGDEKLFF
TRBJ2-2	.	TRBV5-1	.	TGCGCCAGCAGCCCCTCCAATCCCGAAGCTACCGGGGAGCTGTTTTTT	CASSPSNPEATGELFF
TRBJ1-2	.	TRBV30	.	TGTGCCTGGAGGAAACCCGGACAAAACTATGGCTACACCTTC	CAWRKPGQNYGYTF
TRBJ1-1	.	TRBV19	TRBD1	TGTGCCAGTAGGGACAGGGGGAACACTGAAGCTTTCTTT	CASRDRGNTEAFF
TRBJ2-2	.	TRBV9	.	TGTGCCAGCACAAACACCGGGGAGCTGTTTTTT	CASTNTGELFF
TRBJ2-2	.	TRBV10-3	.	TGTGCCATCACGGGACTTACAACCGGGGAGCTGTTTTTT	CAITGLTTGELFF
TRBJ2-3	.	TRBV12-5	.	TGTGCTAGTGGTTCGGAACCGACATCCACAGATACGCAGTATTTT	CASGSEPTSTDTQYF
TRBJ2-2	.	TRBV9	.	TGTGCCAGCAGCGACCTGGAGACCACCGGGGAGCTGTTTTTT	CASSDLETTGELFF
TRBJ2-3	.	TRBV13	.	TGTGCCAGCAGCTTATCGGGGGGCCAACTCCCCACAGATACGCAGTATTTT	CASSLSGGQLPTDTQYF
TRBJ2-2	.	TRBV7-3	.	TGTGCCAGCAGCTTACGGGGCGGGGAGCTGTTTTTT	CASSLRGGELFF
TRBJ2-7	.	TRBV6-2/TRBV6-3	TRBD2	TGTGCCAGCACCCCCCAAGCGGGAGGAGATCGCGAGCAGTACTTC	CASTPQAGGDREQYF
TRBJ2-7	.	TRBV6-5	.	TGTGCCAGCAGTTACCATCGGGGGGCCACCTACGAGCAGTACTTC	CASSYHRGATYEQYF